Listed below are T cell receptor beta chains from one sample, sequenced in a study of blood T cell repertoires in COVID-19. This table comes from immunoSEQ multiplex PCR, and its TCRdb copy is limited to in-frame clones, with some not included. The sample records 220,000 or so clones, roughly 84% being singletons. The sequencing sample was made of peripheral blood. The receptor set was obtained from a woman of 80 years or more with acute or convalescent COVID-19. The CDR3 runs from the conserved cysteine through the conserved F or W. A D gene is named only where the DNA matches it firmly. Size tells how often a clone was seen (once, few, many) or the class of an expanded clone, and some rows leave it out.

cdr3_nt cdr3_aa j_call clone_size d_call v_call
TGCGCCAGCAGCATCGACGGAGATAATTCACCCCTCCACTTT CASSIDGDNSPLHF TRBJ1-6 . . TRBV5-1
TGTGCCAGCAGCCAATTTAGCGGGGGGCGCCTTACCGGGGAGCTGTTTTTT CASSQFSGGRLTGELFF TRBJ2-2 once TRBD2 TRBV3-1/TRBV3-2
TGTGCCAGCAGCCAACCGAGCGGGGGGGAGGCAGATACGCAGTATTTT CASSQPSGGEADTQYF TRBJ2-3 once TRBD2 TRBV3-1/TRBV3-2
TGCAGTGCTTTCAACAGGGGGTTATCCGCATTC CSAFNRGLSAF TRBJ1-2 . TRBD1 TRBV20-1
TGTGCCGCGGGACTAGCGGGCTCAGATACGCAGTATTTT CAAGLAGSDTQYF TRBJ2-3 . TRBD2 TRBV19
TGTGCCAGCAGCGTAGGGGCGACTAGCGGGAGTACAGATACGCAGTATTTT CASSVGATSGSTDTQYF TRBJ2-3 . TRBD2 TRBV9
TGTGCCAGCAGCACCCAGGGCTTGCGGAATTCACCCCTCCACTTT CASSTQGLRNSPLHF TRBJ1-6 . . TRBV3-1/TRBV3-2
TGTGCCAGCAGCCAAGAAGCGATCTCCTACGAGCAGTACTTC CASSQEAISYEQYF TRBJ2-7 once . TRBV3-1/TRBV3-2
TGTGCCAGCAGTTTGAGGCAGGGCACTGAAGCTTTCTTT CASSLRQGTEAFF TRBJ1-1 few . TRBV12-3/TRBV12-4
TGTGCCAGCAGCCAAGACAGGGGGCGAGGTTCACCCCTCCACTTT CASSQDRGRGSPLHF TRBJ1-6 . TRBD1 TRBV3-1/TRBV3-2
TGTGCCAGCAGTGAATTTGGGTATTACAGTGAGCAGTTCTTC CASSEFGYYSEQFF TRBJ2-1 . . TRBV6-1
TGTGCCAGCTCACCGCAGGCAACGAACTATGGCTACACCTTC CASSPQATNYGYTF TRBJ1-2 . . TRBV18
TGTGCCAGCAGCCCCCTTGGAAACACCATATATTTT CASSPLGNTIYF TRBJ1-3 . . TRBV7-9
TGTGCCAGTAGTATTTCCCCCCAAACAGGGGTGGCCAAAAACATTCAGTACTTC CASSISPQTGVAKNIQYF TRBJ2-4 . TRBD1 TRBV19
TGCAGTGCTAGTCCCGCAGGGGTACGCAATCAGCCCCAGCATTTT CSASPAGVRNQPQHF TRBJ1-5 . . TRBV20-1
TGTGCCTGCCGTATGGGGGGGTCGAGCAATCAGCCCCAGCATTTT CACRMGGSSNQPQHF TRBJ1-5 . . TRBV30
TGTGCCAGCAGTGAAATGGGAGGAGGAAACACCATATATTTT CASSEMGGGNTIYF TRBJ1-3 . . TRBV6-1
TGTGCCAGTACCTGGAGGGCGAGGATGAACACTGAAGCTTTCTTT CASTWRARMNTEAFF TRBJ1-1 . . TRBV7-2
TGTGCCAGCAGCCCTCGGGGATTGACCTATAGTTATAGCAATCAGCCCCAGCATTTT CASSPRGLTYSYSNQPQHF TRBJ1-5 . . TRBV6-2/TRBV6-3
TGTGCCAGCAGCCAAGTGGAGGGCGAGCAGTACTTC CASSQVEGEQYF TRBJ2-7 once . TRBV14
TGTGCCAGTAGTATCCGGGCAGGGATACAACCTACTGGAAACACCATATATTTT CASSIRAGIQPTGNTIYF TRBJ1-3 . . TRBV19
TGCAGCGTTCTGTTCTCTGGAAACACCATATATTTT CSVLFSGNTIYF TRBJ1-3 once . TRBV29-1
TGTGCCTGGACTCTGCTGGACAGGGATATCGGGGAGCTGTTTTTT CAWTLLDRDIGELFF TRBJ2-2 once TRBD1 TRBV30
TGTGCCAGCAGCGCCGCAGCCAGGGGGACCTACGAGCAGTACTTC CASSAAARGTYEQYF TRBJ2-7 once TRBD1 TRBV3-1/TRBV3-2
TGTGCCAGCAGCTTAGCACCAGGGATGGGGCATTCACCCCTCCACTTT CASSLAPGMGHSPLHF TRBJ1-6 few . TRBV7-2
TGTGCCAGCAGTCCCACTTATGGCTACACCTTC CASSPTYGYTF TRBJ1-2 . . TRBV6-6
TGCGCCAGCAGCCGGCCAGCGGGGGGCAGCTCCTACAATGAGCAGTTCTTC CASSRPAGGSSYNEQFF TRBJ2-1 . TRBD2 TRBV4-3
TGTGCCAGCAGCTTAGAGGCGGCAGACGCAGATACGCAGTATTTT CASSLEAADADTQYF TRBJ2-3 . . TRBV7-3
TGTGCCAGCAGCCAGGGACTAGCGGGGGCCCTTGGGCAGTACTTC CASSQGLAGALGQYF TRBJ2-7 . TRBD2 TRBV7-2
TGTGCCAGTAGTTCCCCGGGACAGCTGACTTTCTTT CASSSPGQLTFF TRBJ1-1 . TRBD1 TRBV19
TGTGCCAGCAGTTACGTCGGTGGGGCCAACGTCCTGACTTTC CASSYVGGANVLTF TRBJ2-6 once . TRBV6-5
TGTGCCAGCACCAGACTGGGTAACAATTCACCCCTCCACTTT CASTRLGNNSPLHF TRBJ1-6 . . TRBV6-5
TGTGCCAGCAGCTTAGGAGTTTCACCCCTCCACTTT CASSLGVSPLHF TRBJ1-6 . . TRBV7-9
TGTGCCAGCAGTGTCGGGGGAAACACTGAAGCTTTCTTT CASSVGGNTEAFF TRBJ1-1 few . TRBV2
TGTGCCAGCTCCCGATTTTATGGAGGGGCTTTCTTT CASSRFYGGAFF TRBJ1-1 . . TRBV18
TGTGCCAGCTCACCACGGGACAGGGCCACAGATACGCAGTATTTT CASSPRDRATDTQYF TRBJ2-3 . TRBD1 TRBV18
TGTGCCAGCAGTTTGACAGGGGCCTACGAGCAGTACTTC CASSLTGAYEQYF TRBJ2-7 . TRBD1 TRBV27
TGTGCCAGCAGTGAAGCGAGCCGTGATACGCAGTATTTT CASSEASRDTQYF TRBJ2-3 . . TRBV6-1
TGTGCCAGCAGCTTAAGACTCGACAGCTCTGAAGCTTTCTTT CASSLRLDSSEAFF TRBJ1-1 . . TRBV7-9
TGTGCCATCAGTTCTGGACTAGCGGGTGACTACGAGCAGTACTTC CAISSGLAGDYEQYF TRBJ2-7 . TRBD2 TRBV10-3
TGTGCCAGCAGCCAATGGCAGATCTATGGCTACACCTTC CASSQWQIYGYTF TRBJ1-2 . . TRBV14